The 22 T cell receptor beta chains below were found in one sample sequenced in a study of regulatory T cells in long-lasting Graves disease. HTBI primers from iRepertoire and Arm-PCR of CDR3 regions yielded the TCR beta libraries. TCRdb independently ran MiXCR on the multiplex PCR reads; one entry per CDR3 protein. Of 310,000 or so distinct CDR3 sequences in the sample, around 20% were seen once. The time point: persistent/refractory GD, antithyroid drugs over 5 years with positive TRAb. The TCR library was prepared using RNA isolated from PBMCs. Here the sequenced sample was peripheral blood mononuclear cells (PBMCs), taken when the disease was refractory, from a patient treated with antithyroid drugs. The receptors originated from a female donor with Graves disease.

The chain carries TRBV19 and TRBJ2-1; 8 nucleotides line up with TRBD1. With V trimmed by 3 bases and J by 9 bases, 7 bases remained unmatched. This CDR3 spans 14 amino acids. The germline gives CDR1 LNHDA, CDR2 SQIVND (reference sequence). The CDR3 sequence is CASSITQGAGEQFF. The CDR3 bases are TGTGCCAGTAGTATTACCCAGGGGGCCGGTGAGCAGTTCTTC. The variable domain in full, with the rest retrieved from reference TRBV19 and TRBJ2-1, is DGGITQSPKYLFRKEGQNVTLSCEQNLNHDAMYWYRQDPGQGLRLIYYSQIVNDFQKGDIAEGYSVSREKKESFPLTVTSAQKNPTAFYLCASSITQGAGEQFFGPGTRLTVL.

V and J are TRBV6-1 and TRBJ2-2; D assignment may be TRBD1 or TRBD2 (6 bases each). Germline-derived CDR1 and CDR2 are MNHNS and SASEGT. V lost 6 bases, J lost 6 bases, and 17 bases lay in between. CDR3 size: 15 residues. The CDR3, as DNA: TGTGCCAGCAGACCGGGGGCGGGGTGGGCCGGGGAGCTGTTTTTT. It encodes CASRPGAGWAGELFF.

This clonotype showed up many times. V gene TRBV13 combines with J gene TRBJ2-1, with 13 nucleotides matching TRBD2. Germline-derived CDR1 and CDR2 are PRHDT and FYEKMQ (reference sequence). V dropped 7 bases and J dropped 7; count of bases not matched to a gene: 10. The length of the CDR3 is 16 residues. DNA for the CDR3: TGTGCCAGCACCACCACTGGGACTAGCGGGACTAATGAGCAGTTCTTC. Translated, it gives CASTTTGTSGTNEQFF. The full variable domain, its missing parts supplied by reference TRBV13 and TRBJ2-1, is AAGVIQSPRHLIKEKRETATLKCYPIPRHDTVYWYQQGPGQDPQFLISFYEKMQSDKGSIPDRFSAQQFSDYHSELNMSSLELGDSALYFCASTTTGTSGTNEQFFGPGTRLTVL.

This clonotype was counted a single time. The genes are TRBV14 and TRBJ2-7, with D unclear. Germline V gene lookup returns CDR1 SGHDN and CDR2 FVKESK. The CDR3 consists of 15 residues. V lost 1 base and J 5 bases, leaving 15 bases between the germline ends. In nucleotides, the CDR3 is TGTGCCAGCAGCCAAGCTTACTCCCCTGGGGACGAGCAGTACTTC. It codes for CASSQAYSPGDEQYF.

This clonotype was seen ten or more times. The chain employs TRBV2 and TRBJ1-3, with no clear D. The CDR3 consists of 16 residues. Germline CDR1 and CDR2: SNHLY and FYNNEI. V lost 7 bases, J lost 0 bases, and 16 bases lay in between. CDR3 region: CASNRLQRTSGNTIYF. CDR3 coding DNA: TGTGCCAGCAACCGTTTACAGAGAACCTCTGGAAACACCATATATTTT.

The sample holds many counts of this clonotype. The J gene is TRBJ1-2, the V gene TRBV12-3 or TRBV12-4; D not resolved. The CDR3 totals 13 residues. The V end lost 6 bases, the J end lost 7 bases, and 15 bases lay between the germline ends. The DNA for the CDR3 is TGTGCCAGCAGAACAGACCAAGGAGGTGGCTACACCTTC. Protein sequence: CASRTDQGGGYTF.

The chain recombines TRBV4-3 with TRBJ1-4, with 7 bases aligning to TRBD1. This CDR3 region has 15 residues. V lost 1 base to trimming and J lost 7 bases; unmatched junction nucleotides: 6. CDR1 LGHNA and CDR2 YSLEER come from the germline V gene. The CDR3 region has the DNA TGCGCCAGCAGCCAAGGGCAGGGGGTTCGTGAAAAACTGTTTTTT. This codes for CASSQGQGVREKLFF.

In its sample, this clonotype was seen a few times. The chain employs TRBV29-1 and TRBJ1-2, with D tentatively TRBD1 (5 bases). Germline V gene lookup returns CDR1 SQVTM and CDR2 ANQGSEA. This CDR3 comprises 11 residues. V was cut by 7 bases and J by 8 bases, with 14 bases left in between. CDR3 nucleotides: TGCAGCGGGCCCGGGACGGGCGGCTACACCTTC. Protein: CSGPGTGGYTF. Filled out from reference TRBV29-1 and TRBJ1-2, the complete variable domain reads SAVISQKPSRDICQRGTSLTIQCQVDSQVTMMFWYRQQPGQSLTLIATANQGSEATYESGFVIDKFPISRPNLTFSTLTVSNMSPEDSSIYLCSGPGTGGYTFGSGTRLTVV.

This clonotype showed up many times. This sequence joins TRBV13 and TRBJ1-1; D ambiguous. Trimming cost V 5 bases and J 0 bases, with 16 bases left between them. The V gene's germline CDR1 is PRHDT and CDR2 FYEKMQ (reference sequence). The CDR3 has 16 residues. CDR3 amino acids: CASSHGNGVLNTEAFF. CDR3 bases: TGTGCCAGCAGCCATGGCAACGGGGTCCTGAACACTGAAGCTTTCTTT.

This clonotype was detected ten times or more. The chain uses TRBV7-9 and TRBJ2-5, with D possibly being TRBD1 (6 bases). From germline, CDR1 is SEHNR and CDR2 FQNEAQ (reference sequence). The CDR3 spans 14 residues. V was pared by 3 bases and J by 2 bases, with 10 bases between. CDR3 region: CASSFTGLQETQYF. The CDR3 bases are TGTGCCAGCAGCTTTACAGGGTTGCAAGAGACCCAGTACTTC.

The sample holds many counts of this clonotype. The genes are TRBV28 and TRBJ1-1; 9 positions match TRBD1. The junction had 5 bases not matched to a gene; V was cut back by 8 bases and J by 4 bases. CDR1 is MDHEN and CDR2 is SYDVKM in the germline V gene. This CDR3 is built from 13 residues. The CDR3 sequence is CASYRGHGTEAFF. The CDR3 nucleotides read TGTGCCAGCTACAGGGGGCATGGCACTGAAGCTTTCTTT.

Many counts were recorded for this clonotype. V gene TRBV6-1 combines with J gene TRBJ1-2, with TRBD1 identical over 9 bases. V shed 6 bases and J 3 bases; nucleotides not matched to a gene: 2. Germline V gives CDR1 MNHNS, CDR2 SASEGT. The CDR3 is 13 amino acids. CDR3 residues: CASSRDRDYGYTF. CDR3 nucleotides: TGTGCCAGCAGCAGGGACAGGGACTATGGCTACACCTTC.

V and J are TRBV3-1 and TRBJ1-4, with 9 nucleotides matching TRBD1. CDR3 length: 15 residues. CDR1 LGHDT and CDR2 YNNKEL come from the germline V gene (reference sequence). Trimming removed 0 bases from V and 6 bases from J; junction bases left unmatched: 2. This CDR3 reads CASSQEGQGDEKLFF. The DNA for the CDR3 is TGTGCCAGCAGCCAAGAGGGACAGGGAGATGAAAAACTGTTTTTT. Supplemented by reference TRBV3-1 and TRBJ1-4, the full variable domain reads DTAVSQTPKYLVTQMGNDKSIKCEQNLGHDTMYWYKQDSKKFLKIMFSYNNKELIINETVPNRFSPKSPDKAHLNLHINSLELGDSAVYFCASSQEGQGDEKLFFGSGTQLSVL.

This clonotype came up many times. CDR3 region: CASQMGGGNQPQHF. CDR3 in DNA: TGTGCCTCCCAGATGGGGGGCGGCAATCAGCCCCAGCATTTT. The genes are TRBV10-3 and TRBJ1-5; perhaps TRBD1 as D (6 bases). Trimming pared 11 bases from V and 2 bases from J, leaving 16 bases between. This CDR3 comprises 14 residues. Germline values: CDR1 ENHRY, CDR2 SYGVKD.

The V gene is TRBV7-9, the J gene TRBJ2-2, with D perhaps matching TRBD1 (5 bases). Germline loops: CDR1 SEHNR, CDR2 FQNEAQ (reference sequence). This CDR3 has 16 amino acids. V lost 1 base and J lost 3, with 12 bases in between. DNA of the CDR3: TGTGCCAGCAGCTTAGTGTGGGGCGGCGACACCGGGGAGCTGTTTTTT. Protein: CASSLVWGGDTGELFF.

This clonotype was observed a handful of times. The chain employs TRBV30 and TRBJ2-7, with D possibly matching TRBD1 (6 bases). Germline values: CDR1 GTSNPN, CDR2 SVGIG (reference sequence). V dropped 5 bases and J dropped 1 base, with 12 bases sitting between them. The CDR3 is 13 amino acids. For the CDR3, the DNA is TGTGCCTGGGACCCGGGACAATCCTACGAGCAGTACTTC. Amino acids: CAWDPGQSYEQYF.

This clonotype showed up many times. The CDR3 spells CASSRGTREAKNIQYF. CDR3 DNA: TGTGCCAGCAGCCGCGGGACTAGGGAGGCCAAAAACATTCAGTACTTC. V usage is TRBV12-3 or TRBV12-4 and J usage is TRBJ2-4, with 8 bases aligning to TRBD2. This CDR3 spans 16 amino acids. V shed 6 bases, J shed 1 base, and the junction held 8 bases outside the gene matches.

The rearrangement uses TRBV29-1 and TRBJ1-2, with D possibly matching TRBD1 (5 bases). Trimming took 0 bases from V and 4 from J, leaving 15 bases between them. Per germline, CDR1 SQVTM and CDR2 ANQGSEA. The CDR3 is made up of 15 amino acids. CDR3 in amino acids: CSVEDLGTQGYGYTF. The CDR3 region has the DNA TGCAGCGTTGAAGATCTAGGGACTCAGGGCTATGGCTACACCTTC.

This clonotype was observed many times. The rearrangement joins TRBV5-1 to TRBJ1-6, with D uncertain. Germline values: CDR1 SGHRS, CDR2 YFSETQ. V was shortened by 4 bases and J by 8 bases, with 16 bases between the two germline ends. This CDR3 comprises 15 residues. The CDR3 reads CASSTTGPGDSPLHF. CDR3 bases: TGCGCCAGCAGCACGACCGGACCGGGCGATTCACCCCTCCACTTT.

The chain joins TRBV6-1 to TRBJ1-5; D is unresolved. The V gene lost 7 bases and the J gene lost 4 bases, with 11 bases spanning the gap. Germline CDR1 and CDR2: MNHNS and SASEGT. There are 13 residues in the CDR3. CDR3 protein: CASTADRNQPQHF. CDR3 nucleotide sequence: TGTGCCAGCACGGCGGACCGGAATCAGCCCCAGCATTTT.

This clonotype has more than one count but fewer than ten. The J gene is TRBJ1-2, the V gene TRBV20-1, with D perhaps matching TRBD1 (5 bases). This CDR3 contains 12 residues. Germline-derived CDR1 and CDR2 are DFQATT and SNEGSKA (reference sequence). V was shortened by 6 bases and J by 2 bases, with 10 bases between the two germline ends. CDR3 DNA sequence: TGCAGTGCGTGGACATTAAACTATGGCTACACCTTC. Translating gives CSAWTLNYGYTF.

On this clonotype: Given a much more abundant clone one base away, this may be a read error. CDR3 nucleotides: TGCAGCGTTAAAGAGCCTAGGGTCCGGACAGCTGACTATGGCTACACCTTC. It translates to CSVKEPRVRTADYGYTF. The V call is TRBV29-1, the J call TRBJ1-2; the D gene is possibly TRBD1 (6 bases). The CDR3 spans 17 residues. Germline V gene lookup returns CDR1 SQVTM and CDR2 ANQGSEA.